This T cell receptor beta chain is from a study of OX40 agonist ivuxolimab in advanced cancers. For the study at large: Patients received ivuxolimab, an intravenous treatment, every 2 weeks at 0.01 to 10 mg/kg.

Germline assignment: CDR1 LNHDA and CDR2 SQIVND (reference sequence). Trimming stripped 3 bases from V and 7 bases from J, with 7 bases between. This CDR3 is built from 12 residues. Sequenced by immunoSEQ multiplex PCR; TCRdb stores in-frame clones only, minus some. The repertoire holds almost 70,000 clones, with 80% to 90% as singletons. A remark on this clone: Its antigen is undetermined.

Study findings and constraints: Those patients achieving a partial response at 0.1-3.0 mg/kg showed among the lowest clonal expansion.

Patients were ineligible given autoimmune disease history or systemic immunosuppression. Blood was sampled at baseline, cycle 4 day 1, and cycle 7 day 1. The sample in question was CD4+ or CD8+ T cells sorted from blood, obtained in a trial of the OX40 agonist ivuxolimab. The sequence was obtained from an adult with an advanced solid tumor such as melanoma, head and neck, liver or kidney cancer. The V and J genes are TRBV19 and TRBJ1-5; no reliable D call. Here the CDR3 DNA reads TGTGCCAGTAGTATGACGGGGCAGCCCCAGCATTTT. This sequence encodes CASSMTGQPQHF.